This T cell receptor beta chain emerged from a study of cytomegalovirus exposure and HLA in healthy donors. Overall study: A previous analysis identified 95 million to 130 million unique TCR beta sequences derived from about 180 million T cells.

PCR primers comprised 60 Vbeta and 13 Jbeta primers. TCRdb's copy holds only in-frame clones and misses some; the assay was immunoSEQ multiplex PCR. The sample lists around 110,000 clones, about 59% occurring once. The germline V and J ends were trimmed by 6 bases and 2 bases, with 12 bases remaining between them. The germline CDR1 and CDR2 sequences are ENHRY and SYGVKD. This CDR3 is built from 14 residues. Sequences were obtained from PBMCs. The chain joins TRBV10-3 to TRBJ2-3; TRBD1 might be the D (6 bases). This TCR came from a woman aged 40 to 50 in good health and CMV-seropositive. CDR3 sequence (DNA): TGTGCCATCAGCCCGGACAGCTTCACAGATACGCAGTATTTT. Translating it yields CAISPDSFTDTQYF.